The T cell receptor beta chain under discussion was sequenced for a study of T cells after yellow fever vaccination. Study at large: Fractions containing few cells were prepared with SMART-Seq v4 Ultra Low Input.

V was cut by 3 bases and J by 0 bases, with 9 bases left in between. Germline-derived CDR1 and CDR2 are DFQATT and SNEGSKA (reference sequence). This CDR3 has 15 residues. TCR cDNA was made by 5'RACE template switching, adding a universal primer site and UMIs. TCRdb recomputed calls from the 5' RACE reads with MiXCR, one row per CDR3 protein. The table has roughly 150,000 distinct CDR3 sequences, roughly 6.7% seen once; the top ten hold approximately 0.64%. Whole-study findings and limits: Some clonotypes were seen in both the CD4 and the CD8 compartments. These made up a small share and likely arose from convergent recombination. Clones from primary vaccination mostly reappeared after the booster (about 97% CD4, approximately 91% CD8).

On this clonotype: Its target is unknown.

The receptor was isolated from a man aged 25 to 40 who received the YFV17D yellow fever vaccine. The sequencing here drew on CD4+ T cells sorted from PBMCs, taken 10 days after the yellow fever booster vaccination. The rearrangement joins TRBV20-1 to TRBJ2-6; the D gene is possibly TRBD2 (5 bases). CDR3 in amino acids: CSASRAGSGANVLTF. In DNA, the CDR3 is TGCAGTGCTAGCCGGGCGGGCTCTGGGGCCAACGTCCTGACTTTC.